The present entry profiles one T cell receptor beta chain with its context. The table lists this clonotype with a few counts. Its antigen is currently not known. Within one base of it there is no much larger clone, and no base qualities were kept. The data were taken from a study of CD8+CD57+ T cells in acquired aplastic anemia (dated by TCRdb to about 2018). Background for the entire study: On average, sorted CD4+ and CD8+ cells yielded 3.2 ug of extracted DNA, with a range of roughly 0.18 to 30 ug. A CD8+CD57+ expansion meant a frequency higher than the mean frequency seen in healthy subjects. Results the study describes overall, beyond this receptor: Patients and healthy controls showed no significant difference in CD8+ Simpson's diversity (P=0.060). Nearly 30 CD8+ CDR3 sequences were found in both patients and controls but appeared to be highly expressed in patients and within the immunodominant clones of the patients.

Genomic DNA served as template for TCR beta VDJ combination and CDR3 sequence profiling. An Illumina HiSeq 2000 was used for TCR repertoire sequencing. For the original study's pipeline: Repertoire assessment relied on Simpson's diversity index, CDR3 size and DJ length profiles, and TRBV/TRBJ rearrangement plots. The most abundant DNA sequence in the deep sequencing data was defined as the immunodominant clone. CDR3 amino acid sequences were checked for sharing between subjects and were compared against published repertoires and the VDJdb database. The public reads were reanalyzed by TCRdb: fastp trimming at Q25, MiXCR alignment, in-frame beta chains only. Rows with a matching CDR3 protein are joined into one entry that keeps the most common DNA and genes. The V and J calls were determined by TCRdb, not by the authors. A total of some 200,000 distinct CDR3 sequences appear in this sample, nearly 50% of them only once. Approximately 9.7% of the sample belongs to the ten largest clones.

Patients chosen for sequencing had shown expansion of CD8+CD57+ cells by flow cytometry. All patients had severe acquired aplastic anemia diagnosed by International Study of Aplastic Anemia and Agranulocytosis and Camitta criteria. No patient had received any therapy when blood was sampled. In the study, sorted CD4+ and CD8+ blood T cells from patients with severe aplastic anemia and from healthy subjects underwent deep sequencing of TCR repertoires. In the USA, patient enrollment took place under clinicaltrials.gov protocols 00001620, 01623167, 00001397, 00071045, 00081523 and 00961064. Ficoll-Paque density gradient centrifugation was used to isolate peripheral blood mononuclear cells. Before DNA extraction, CD4+ and CD8+ T cells were sorted by FACS or by magnetic beads. V lost 6 bases and J lost 1 base, and the count of bases not matched to a germline gene is 7. Via the germline V gene, CDR1 is SNHLY and CDR2 FYNNEI. The CDR3 contains 15 residues, cysteine and phenylalanine counted. Just the 45-base CDR3 DNA is kept, in frame starting at base 1.

In this chain, TRBV2 is recombined with TRBJ2-7, and 9 junction bases match TRBD2. Sequencing input: sorted CD4+, CD8+, or CD8+CD57+ T cells (not recorded which) from PBMCs. The sequence was collected from a human donor with aplastic anemia. The nucleotide sequence reads TGTGCCAGCAGAGTAGCGGGGGATATTTCCTACGAGCAGTACTTC. Translation gives CASRVAGDISYEQYF.